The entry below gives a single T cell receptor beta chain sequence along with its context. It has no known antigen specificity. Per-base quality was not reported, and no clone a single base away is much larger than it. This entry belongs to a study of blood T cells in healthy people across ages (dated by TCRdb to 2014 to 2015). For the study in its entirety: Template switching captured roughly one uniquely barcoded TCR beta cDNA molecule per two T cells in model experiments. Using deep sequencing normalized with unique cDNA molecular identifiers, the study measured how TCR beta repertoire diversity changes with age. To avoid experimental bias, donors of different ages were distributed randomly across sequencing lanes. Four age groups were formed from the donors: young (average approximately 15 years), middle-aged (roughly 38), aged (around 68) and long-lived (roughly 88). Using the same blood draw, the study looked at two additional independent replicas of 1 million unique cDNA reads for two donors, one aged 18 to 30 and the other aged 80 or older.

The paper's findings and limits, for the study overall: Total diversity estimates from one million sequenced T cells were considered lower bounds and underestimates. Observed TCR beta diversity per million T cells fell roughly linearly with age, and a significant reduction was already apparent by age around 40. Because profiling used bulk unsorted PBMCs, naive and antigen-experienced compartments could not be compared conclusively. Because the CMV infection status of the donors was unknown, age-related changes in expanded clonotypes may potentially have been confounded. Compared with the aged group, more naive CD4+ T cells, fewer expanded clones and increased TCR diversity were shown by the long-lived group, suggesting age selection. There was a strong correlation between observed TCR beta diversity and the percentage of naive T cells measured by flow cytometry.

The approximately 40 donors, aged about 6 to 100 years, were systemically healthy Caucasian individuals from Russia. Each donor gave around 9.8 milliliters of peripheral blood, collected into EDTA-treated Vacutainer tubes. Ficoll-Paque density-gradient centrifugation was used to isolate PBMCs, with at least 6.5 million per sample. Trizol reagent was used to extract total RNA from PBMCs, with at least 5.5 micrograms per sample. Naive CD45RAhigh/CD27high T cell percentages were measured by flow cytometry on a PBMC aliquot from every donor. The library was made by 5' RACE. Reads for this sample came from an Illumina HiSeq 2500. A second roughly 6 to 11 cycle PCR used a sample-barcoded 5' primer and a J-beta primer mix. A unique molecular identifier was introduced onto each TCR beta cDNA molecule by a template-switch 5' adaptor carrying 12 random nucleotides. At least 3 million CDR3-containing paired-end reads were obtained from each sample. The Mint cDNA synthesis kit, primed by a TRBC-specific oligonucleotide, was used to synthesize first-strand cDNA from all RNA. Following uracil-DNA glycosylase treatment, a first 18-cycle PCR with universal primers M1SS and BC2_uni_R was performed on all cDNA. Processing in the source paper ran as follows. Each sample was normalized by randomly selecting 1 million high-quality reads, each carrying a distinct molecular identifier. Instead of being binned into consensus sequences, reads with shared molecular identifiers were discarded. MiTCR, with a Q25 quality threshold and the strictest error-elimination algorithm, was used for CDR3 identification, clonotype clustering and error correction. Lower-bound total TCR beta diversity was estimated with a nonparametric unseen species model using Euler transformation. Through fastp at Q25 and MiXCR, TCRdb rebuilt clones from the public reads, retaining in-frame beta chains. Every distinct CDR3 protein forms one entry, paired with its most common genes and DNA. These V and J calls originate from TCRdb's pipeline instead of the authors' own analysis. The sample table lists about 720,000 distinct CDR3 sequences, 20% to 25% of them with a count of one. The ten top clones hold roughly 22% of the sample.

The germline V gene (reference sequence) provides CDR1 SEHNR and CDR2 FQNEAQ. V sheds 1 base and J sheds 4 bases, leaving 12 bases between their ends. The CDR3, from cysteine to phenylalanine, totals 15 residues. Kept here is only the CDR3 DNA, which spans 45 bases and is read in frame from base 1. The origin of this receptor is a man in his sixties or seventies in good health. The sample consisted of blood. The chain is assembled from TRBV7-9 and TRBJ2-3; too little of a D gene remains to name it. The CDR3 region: CASSLGPEWADTQYF. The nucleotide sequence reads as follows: TGTGCCAGCAGCTTAGGCCCCGAATGGGCAGATACGCAGTATTTT.